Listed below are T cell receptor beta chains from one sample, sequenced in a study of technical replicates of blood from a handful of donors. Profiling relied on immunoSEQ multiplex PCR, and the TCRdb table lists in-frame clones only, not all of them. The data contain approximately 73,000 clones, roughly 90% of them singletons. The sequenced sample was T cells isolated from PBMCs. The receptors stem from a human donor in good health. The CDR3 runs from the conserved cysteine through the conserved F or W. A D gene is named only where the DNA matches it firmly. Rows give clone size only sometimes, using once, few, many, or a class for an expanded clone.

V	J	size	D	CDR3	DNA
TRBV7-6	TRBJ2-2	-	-	CASSFGETGELFF	TGTGCCAGCAGCTTCGGTGAGACCGGGGAGCTGTTTTTT
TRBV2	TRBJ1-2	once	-	CASSPTFDYGYTF	TGTGCCAGCTCTCCTACCTTTGACTATGGCTACACCTTC
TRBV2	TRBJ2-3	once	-	CASSVMQGTDTQYF	TGTGCCAGCAGTGTTATGCAGGGCACAGATACGCAGTATTTT
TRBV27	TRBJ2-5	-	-	CASSLSRQGQETQYF	TGTGCCAGCAGTTTATCTAGGCAGGGGCAAGAGACCCAGTACTTC
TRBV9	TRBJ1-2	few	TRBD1	CASSASQGVNYGYTF	TGTGCCAGCAGCGCATCACAGGGGGTTAACTATGGCTACACCTTC
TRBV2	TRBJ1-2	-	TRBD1	CASTLTGEDYGYTF	TGTGCCAGCACCTTGACAGGGGAGGACTATGGCTACACCTTC
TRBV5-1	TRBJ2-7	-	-	CASSLVEGRFREQYF	TGCGCCAGCAGCTTAGTTGAGGGCCGCTTCCGCGAGCAGTACTTC
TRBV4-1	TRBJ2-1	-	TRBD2	CASSQETGTSGIPSYNEQFF	TGCGCCAGCAGCCAAGAGACCGGGACTAGCGGGATCCCGTCCTACAATGAGCAGTTCTTC
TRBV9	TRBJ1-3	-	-	CASSVTLSESIDTIYF	TGTGCCAGCAGCGTGACTCTGTCCGAATCAATAGACACCATATATTTT
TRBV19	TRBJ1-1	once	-	CASSLWSGSSNTEAFF	TGTGCCAGTAGCCTCTGGAGTGGCAGTTCGAACACTGAAGCTTTCTTT
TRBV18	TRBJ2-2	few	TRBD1	CASSPRGTGPGTGELFF	TGTGCCAGCTCACCACGAGGGACAGGGCCGGGCACCGGGGAGCTGTTTTTT
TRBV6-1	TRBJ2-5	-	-	CASGRYQETQYF	TGTGCCAGCGGCCGATACCAAGAGACCCAGTACTTC
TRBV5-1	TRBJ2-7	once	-	CASSPTGNYEQYF	TGCGCCAGCAGCCCGACAGGCAACTACGAGCAGTACTTC
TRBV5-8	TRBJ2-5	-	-	CASSHYLAKEAQYF	TGTGCCAGCAGCCACTACCTAGCAAAAGAGGCCCAGTACTTC
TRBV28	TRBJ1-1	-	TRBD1	CASISGGTEAFF	TGTGCCAGCATATCAGGGGGCACTGAAGCTTTCTTT
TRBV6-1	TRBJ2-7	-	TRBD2	CASSEYFLAVYEQYF	TGTGCCAGCAGTGAGTATTTTCTAGCGGTCTACGAGCAGTACTTC
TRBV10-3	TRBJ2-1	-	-	CAISGDGVSSYNEQFF	TGTGCCATCAGTGGCGACGGGGTGAGCTCCTACAATGAGCAGTTCTTC
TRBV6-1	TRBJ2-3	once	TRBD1	CASSELPGQGARDTQYF	TGTGCCAGCAGTGAACTCCCGGGACAGGGGGCGCGGGATACGCAGTATTTT
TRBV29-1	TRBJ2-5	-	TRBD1	CSVDDRVGETQYF	TGCAGCGTTGACGACAGGGTCGGAGAGACCCAGTACTTC
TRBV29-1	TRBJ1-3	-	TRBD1	CSVVSGGVGTIYF	TGCAGCGTTGTTTCAGGGGGTGTCGGCACCATATATTTT
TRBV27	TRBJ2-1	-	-	CASSPVARLSNEQFF	TGTGCCAGCAGTCCCGTAGCCCGACTCAGCAATGAGCAGTTCTTC
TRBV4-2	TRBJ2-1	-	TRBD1	CASSPTGAVKDYNEQFF	TGTGCCAGCAGCCCCACAGGGGCAGTAAAAGACTACAATGAGCAGTTCTTC
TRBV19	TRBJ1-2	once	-	CASSTFMGAYGYTF	TGTGCCAGTAGCACCTTTATGGGGGCCTATGGCTACACCTTC
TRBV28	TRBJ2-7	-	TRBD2	CASSAQLAGGGEQYF	TGTGCCAGCAGTGCCCAACTAGCGGGAGGGGGAGAGCAGTACTTC
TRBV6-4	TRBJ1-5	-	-	CARAQGLVYQPQHF	TGTGCCAGGGCCCAGGGATTAGTGTACCAGCCCCAGCATTTT
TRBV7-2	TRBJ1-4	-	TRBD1	CASRIPGTENEKLFF	TGTGCCAGCAGAATTCCCGGGACAGAGAATGAAAAACTGTTTTTT
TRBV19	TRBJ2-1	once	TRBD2	CASSKTSGISYNEQFF	TGTGCCAGTAGTAAAACTAGCGGGATCTCCTACAATGAGCAGTTCTTC
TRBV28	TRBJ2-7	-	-	CASSQRGGIPYEQYF	TGTGCCAGCAGCCAAAGGGGGGGGATCCCCTACGAGCAGTACTTC
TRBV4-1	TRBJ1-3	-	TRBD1	CASSQVGTGGGNTIYF	TGCGCCAGCAGCCAAGTGGGGACAGGGGGAGGAAACACCATATATTTT
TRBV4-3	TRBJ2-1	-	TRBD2	CASSQVGLPNEQFF	TGCGCCAGCAGCCAAGTGGGACTACCGAATGAGCAGTTCTTC
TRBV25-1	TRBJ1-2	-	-	CASSSQGGGYTF	TGTGCCAGCAGTTCCCAGGGTGGCGGCTACACCTTC
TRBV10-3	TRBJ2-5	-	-	CAISVGGGMEETQYF	TGTGCCATCAGTGTCGGAGGAGGGATGGAGGAGACCCAGTACTTC
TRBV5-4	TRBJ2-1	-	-	CASSLEAGVAYNEQFF	TGTGCCAGCAGCTTGGAGGCAGGGGTTGCCTACAATGAGCAGTTCTTC
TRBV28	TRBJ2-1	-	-	CASSFSVNEQFF	TGTGCCAGCAGCTTCAGTGTCAATGAGCAGTTCTTC
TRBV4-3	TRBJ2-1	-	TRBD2	CASSRQPGTSGSKSLVPEQFF	TGCGCCAGCAGCCGACAGCCCGGGACTAGCGGGAGTAAATCCCTAGTTCCTGAGCAGTTCTTC
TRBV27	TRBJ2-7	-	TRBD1	CASSLWDRGYEQYF	TGTGCCAGCAGTTTATGGGACAGGGGGTACGAGCAGTACTTC
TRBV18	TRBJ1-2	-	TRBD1	CASSPSGQGAYGYTF	TGTGCCAGCTCACCATCGGGACAGGGGGCCTATGGCTACACCTTC
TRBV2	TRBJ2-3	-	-	CASTAWAGSTDTQYF	TGTGCCAGCACCGCTTGGGCGGGGTCCACAGATACGCAGTATTTT
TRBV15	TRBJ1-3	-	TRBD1	CATSRTGAGNTIYF	TGTGCCACCAGCAGAACAGGGGCAGGAAACACCATATATTTT
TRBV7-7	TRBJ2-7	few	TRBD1	CASSYGTGDHEQYF	TGTGCCAGCAGTTACGGGACAGGGGACCACGAGCAGTACTTC
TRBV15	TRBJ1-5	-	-	CATSRDGRGNQPQHF	TGTGCCACCAGCAGAGATGGCCGGGGTAACCAGCCCCAGCATTTT
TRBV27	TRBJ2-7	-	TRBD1	CASSGSVTGVNEQYF	TGTGCCAGCAGTGGGTCCGTGACAGGGGTCAACGAGCAGTACTTC
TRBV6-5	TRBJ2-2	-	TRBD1	CASSYHQRQGRELFF	TGTGCCAGCAGTTACCATCAACGACAGGGACGGGAGCTGTTTTTT
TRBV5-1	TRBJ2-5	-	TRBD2	CASSLGSSGRNQETQYF	TGCGCCAGCAGCTTGGGAAGTAGCGGGAGGAACCAAGAGACCCAGTACTTC
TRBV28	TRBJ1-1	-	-	CASSLVGGTEAFF	TGTGCCAGCAGTTTAGTCGGAGGCACTGAAGCTTTCTTT
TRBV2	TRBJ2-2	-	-	CASSPPGVGELFF	TGTGCCAGCAGCCCCCCGGGGGTCGGGGAGCTGTTTTTT
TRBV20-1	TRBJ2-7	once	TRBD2	CSAYLTAGEYF	TGCAGTGCGTATCTAACTGCGGGGGAGTACTTC
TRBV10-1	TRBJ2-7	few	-	CASSQGYEQYF	TGCGCCAGCAGTCAGGGCTACGAGCAGTACTTC
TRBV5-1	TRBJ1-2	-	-	CASSFDSEVYGYTF	TGCGCCAGCAGCTTTGACAGCGAGGTCTATGGCTACACCTTC
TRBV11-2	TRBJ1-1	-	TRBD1	CASSVDRDQGAFF	TGTGCCAGCAGCGTTGACAGGGATCAGGGAGCTTTCTTT
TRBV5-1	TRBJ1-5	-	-	CASSFGGNQPQHF	TGCGCCAGCAGCTTTGGGGGGAATCAGCCCCAGCATTTT
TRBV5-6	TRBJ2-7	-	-	CASSLAAVFGEQYF	TGTGCCAGCAGCTTGGCCGCGGTTTTTGGCGAGCAGTACTTC
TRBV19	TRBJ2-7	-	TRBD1	CASSLRTGSSYEQYF	TGTGCCAGTAGTTTGCGGACAGGCAGCTCCTACGAGCAGTACTTC
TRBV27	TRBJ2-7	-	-	CASSRQRTYEQYF	TGTGCCAGCAGTCGACAGAGGACCTACGAGCAGTACTTC
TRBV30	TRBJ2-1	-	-	CAWSVRRAGNEQFF	TGTGCCTGGAGTGTAAGGAGGGCCGGCAATGAGCAGTTCTTC
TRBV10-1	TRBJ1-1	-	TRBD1	CASSTWAGGFFRPEAFF	TGCGCCAGCAGTACGTGGGCAGGGGGATTTTTTCGGCCTGAAGCTTTCTTT
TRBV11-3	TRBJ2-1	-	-	CASSFRDEQFF	TGTGCCAGCAGCTTCAGGGATGAGCAGTTCTTC